One sample yielded the 28 T cell receptor beta chains listed below, sequenced in a study of shared clonotypes between healthy human individuals. The method was immunoSEQ multiplex PCR; TCRdb's version includes in-frame clones alone and lacks a portion of them. The sample has hundreds of thousands of clones; under 95% are singletons. Terminally differentiated effector memory CD45RA+ cells were excluded by CCR7 positive selection of CD45RO-negative cells. The sequenced sample consisted of naive CD8+ T cells sorted from blood. The receptors were sampled from a man aged 25 to 45 in good health.

The chain has TRBV6-1 and TRBJ2-1; D possibly matches TRBD1 or TRBD2 (6 bases each). Trimming took off 4 bases at V and 0 bases at J, with 13 bases between the two ends. Germline CDR1 MNHNS, CDR2 SASEGT. The CDR3 contains 16 residues. CDR3 protein: CASSVWGASSYNEQFF. The CDR3 region has the DNA TGTGCCAGCAGTGTATGGGGGGCTAGCTCCTACAATGAGCAGTTCTTC.

This sequence joins TRBV6-1 and TRBJ1-1; D perhaps matches TRBD1 (6 bases). Between the trimmed V and J ends, which lost 6 bases and 3 bases, there was a span of 11 bases. Germline values: CDR1 MNHNS, CDR2 SASEGT. The CDR3 is made up of 13 amino acids. The CDR3 nucleotides read TGTGCCAGCAGCAGGGGAATGGACACTGAAGCTTTCTTT. It translates to CASSRGMDTEAFF.

The J gene is TRBJ1-2, the V gene TRBV7-9; D unresolved. Per the germline V gene, CDR1 is SEHNR and CDR2 is FQNEAQ (reference sequence). Trimming stripped 5 bases from V and 1 base from J, with 11 bases between. The CDR3 consists of 14 residues. This chain's CDR3 is CASSLLGFNYGYTF. CDR3 in DNA: TGTGCCAGCAGCCTCCTTGGATTTAACTATGGCTACACCTTC.

The chain links TRBV10-3 to TRBJ2-3, with 9 bases identical to TRBD1. The CDR3 loop spans 14 amino acids. The germline V gene has CDR1 ENHRY and CDR2 SYGVKD. V gave up 8 bases and J gave up 3 bases; unmatched junction bases: 6. This CDR3 is CAISWTGVTDTQYF. The CDR3 DNA reads as TGTGCCATCTCCTGGACAGGGGTTACAGATACGCAGTATTTT.

The CDR3 DNA reads as TGTGCCACCAAAGGAGGGGGAACCGAGTACTTC. Encoded protein: CATKGGGTEYF. The chain recombines TRBV19 with TRBJ2-7; D is perhaps TRBD1 or TRBD2 (6 bases each). CDR1 is LNHDA and CDR2 is SQIVND in the germline V gene (reference sequence). The CDR3 contains 11 residues. V shed 10 bases and J shed 11 bases, with 18 bases lying between them.

The chain has TRBV27 and TRBJ2-1; D is tentatively TRBD1 or TRBD2 (5 bases each). The V gene lost 8 bases and the J gene lost 3 bases, with 14 bases spanning the gap. The CDR3 has 14 amino acids. Germline CDR1 and CDR2: MNHEY and SMNVEV (reference sequence). This chain's CDR3 is CASGDLDNYNEQFF. Written as DNA, the CDR3 is TGTGCCAGCGGGGACCTCGACAACTACAATGAGCAGTTCTTC.

This rearrangement joins TRBV13 to TRBJ1-1; D remains unclear. Trimming took 0 bases from V and 1 from J, leaving 6 bases between them. The CDR3 has 14 residues. CDR1 is PRHDT, CDR2 FYEKMQ, per germline (reference sequence). Here the CDR3 DNA reads TGTGCCAGCAGCTTAGGGGGTTGGAACACTGAAGCTTTCTTT. This sequence encodes CASSLGGWNTEAFF.

This CDR3 is CASSLAENTEAFF. The DNA for the CDR3 is TGTGCCAGCAGTTTGGCCGAGAACACTGAAGCTTTCTTT. The chain recombines TRBV27 with TRBJ1-1; D is uncertain. CDR3 length: 13 residues. Between the trimmed V and J ends, which lost 3 bases and 1 base, there was a span of 6 bases. CDR1 and CDR2 (germline): MNHEY, SMNVEV (reference sequence).

This clone has a handful of counts. The sample carries other DNA sequences with the same CDR3. The chain carries TRBV4-3 and TRBJ2-7, with 11 positions matching TRBD1. V shed 0 bases, J shed 4 bases, and the junction held 5 bases outside the gene matches. The V gene's germline CDR1 is LGHNA and CDR2 YSLEER. The CDR3 has 16 residues. CDR3 region: CASSQDTGTGGYEQYF. As DNA, the CDR3 is TGCGCCAGCAGCCAAGATACCGGGACAGGGGGTTACGAGCAGTACTTC.

This clone was detected only once. The rearrangement links TRBV29-1 to TRBJ2-7, with TRBD2 identical over 10 bases. The V and J ends lost 0 bases and 3 bases, in that order; junction bases with no gene match: 5. Germline CDR1 SQVTM, CDR2 ANQGSEA. The CDR3 is 15 residues long. In DNA, the CDR3 is TGCAGCGTTGAAGAGTCCGGGACTAGCGACTACGAGCAGTACTTC. Residues: CSVEESGTSDYEQYF.

This clone showed up just once. The chain recombines TRBV4-1 with TRBJ2-7, with D unclear. The ends were cut back, 2 bases at V and 5 bases at J, with 7 bases in the middle. CDR3 length: 12 residues. The V gene's germline CDR1 is MGHRA and CDR2 YSYEKL. The CDR3 nucleotides are TGCGCCAGCAGCCAATCCCCGCACGAGCAGTACTTC. This sequence encodes CASSQSPHEQYF.

The chain joins TRBV5-1 to TRBJ2-1; D is perhaps TRBD2 (6 bases). Germline CDR1 is SGHRS and CDR2 is YFSETQ. CDR3 length: 15 residues. Trimming cost V 0 bases and J 6 bases, with 13 bases left between them. The CDR3 coding sequence is TGCGCCAGCAGCTTGGCTTCTAGCGCTAGCAATGAGCAGTTCTTC. Translated, it gives CASSLASSASNEQFF. The full variable domain, its missing parts supplied by reference TRBV5-1 and TRBJ2-1, is KAGVTQTPRYLIKTRGQQVTLSCSPISGHRSVSWYQQTPGQGLQFLFEYFSETQRNKGNFPGRFSGRQFSNSRSEMNVSTLELGDSALYLCASSLASSASNEQFFGPGTRLTVL.

The chain uses TRBV9 and TRBJ2-3, with 9 positions matching TRBD1. The ends lost 4 bases at V and 4 bases at J; junction bases unmatched: 7. CDR3 length: 15 amino acids. CDR1 is SGDLS and CDR2 is YYNGEE in the germline V gene. CDR3 loop: CASSYRGRWADTQYF. CDR3 in DNA: TGTGCCAGCAGCTACAGGGGGCGTTGGGCAGATACGCAGTATTTT. The entire variable domain, with the rest obtained from reference TRBV9 and TRBJ2-3, is as follows: DSGVTQTPKHLITATGQRVTLRCSPRSGDLSVYWYQQSLDQGLQFLIQYYNGEERAKGNILERFSAQQFPDLHSELNLSSLELGDSALYFCASSYRGRWADTQYFGPGTRLTVL.

This chain joins TRBV27 and TRBJ2-7; the match to TRBD2 covers 8 bases. The length of the CDR3 is 14 residues. The V and J ends lost 5 bases and 1 base, in that order; junction bases with no gene match: 4. The V gene's germline CDR1 is MNHEY and CDR2 SMNVEV (reference sequence). The DNA of the CDR3 is TGTGCCAGCAGTGCCGGGACTAGTTCCTACGAGCAGTACTTC. It is translated as CASSAGTSSYEQYF.

CDR3 nucleotides: TGTGCCAGCAGAGCACTAGCGAGCAACGGGGAGCTGTTTTTT. Its protein product is CASRALASNGELFF. This chain links TRBV25-1 with TRBJ2-2; 7 bases align to TRBD2. The CDR3 sequence is 14 residues long. Trimming at V came to 6 bases and at J to 7 bases, leaving 8 bases not matched to a gene. CDR1 MGHDK and CDR2 SYGVNS come from the germline V gene.

The chain links TRBV30 to TRBJ2-3; TRBD2 agrees at 7 bases. CDR1 is GTSNPN, CDR2 SVGIG, per germline (reference sequence). Trimming cost V 0 bases and J 5 bases; bases outside gene matches: 2. This CDR3 spans 13 amino acids. Here the CDR3 reads CAWSVLARDTQYF. CDR3 in DNA: TGTGCCTGGAGTGTACTAGCGAGAGATACGCAGTATTTT.

CDR3 loop: CASSLSSLPSYGYTF. CDR3 nucleotide sequence: TGTGCCAGCAGTTTGTCCAGTCTTCCCAGCTATGGCTACACCTTC. The V and J genes are TRBV27 and TRBJ1-2, with D uncertain. This CDR3 comprises 15 residues. V lost 3 bases to trimming and J lost 4 bases, with 15 bases between them. Germline lookup yields CDR1 MNHEY and CDR2 SMNVEV (reference sequence).

J is TRBJ1-1 and V is TRBV6-1; D is unclear. In germline, CDR1 is MNHNS, CDR2 SASEGT. Trimming left V 1 base short and J 0 bases short, with 6 bases between. The CDR3 contains 14 residues. The CDR3 DNA is TGTGCCAGCAGTGAAGTTCCCTTGAACACTGAAGCTTTCTTT. Residues: CASSEVPLNTEAFF.

V is TRBV7-7 and J is TRBJ1-1; no definite D call. Germline V CDR1 and CDR2: SSHAT, FNYEAQ (reference sequence). The CDR3 length is 15 residues. The V gene lost 5 bases and the J gene lost 3 bases, with 16 bases spanning the gap. The CDR3 sequence: CASSPLNVADTEAFF. In DNA form, the CDR3 reads TGTGCCAGCAGCCCTCTTAACGTGGCAGACACTGAAGCTTTCTTT. Based on the CDR3 plus reference TRBV7-7 and TRBJ1-1, the full variable domain is GAGVSQSPRYKVTKRGQDVTLRCDPISSHATLYWYQQALGQGPEFLTYFNYEAQPDKSGLPSDRFSAERPEGSISTLTIQRTEQRDSAMYRCASSPLNVADTEAFFGQGTRLTVV.

The J gene is TRBJ2-7, the V gene TRBV4-1, with D possibly TRBD2 on 6 matching bases. Germline V CDR1 and CDR2: MGHRA, YSYEKL. CDR3 size: 13 residues. Trimming cost V 6 bases and J 5 bases, with 14 bases left between them. The CDR3 loop reads CASRGAASDEQYF. The CDR3 region has the DNA TGCGCCAGCAGAGGGGCGGCTAGCGACGAGCAGTACTTC.

The chain links TRBV16 to TRBJ2-5; D perhaps matches TRBD1 (5 bases). The CDR3 length is 14 residues. The V gene's germline CDR1 is KGHSY and CDR2 FQNENV. V was shortened by 0 bases and J by 4 bases, with 9 bases between the two germline ends. CDR3 nucleotide sequence: TGTGCCAGCAGCCAATCGGGCACAGGAGAGACCCAGTACTTC. Protein: CASSQSGTGETQYF.

This chain links TRBV27 with TRBJ1-3; D not certain. This CDR3 is built from 13 residues. V was trimmed by 5 bases and J by 5 bases, leaving 10 bases between them. From germline, CDR1 is MNHEY and CDR2 SMNVEV (reference sequence). CDR3 loop: CASSPGSRNTIYF. In DNA, the CDR3 is TGTGCCAGCAGTCCGGGCTCCAGAAACACCATATATTTT.

This chain connects TRBV7-9 to TRBJ2-5; D is perhaps TRBD2 (5 bases). Trimming pared 7 bases from V and 0 bases from J, leaving 15 bases between. The length of the CDR3 is 15 residues. CDR1 is SEHNR, CDR2 FQNEAQ, per germline (reference sequence). The CDR3 nucleotides are TGTGCCAGCACCGGGGAACTTAAGTACCAAGAGACCCAGTACTTC. Its translation: CASTGELKYQETQYF. The variable domain in full, with the rest retrieved from reference TRBV7-9 and TRBJ2-5, is DTGVSQNPRHKITKRGQNVTFRCDPISEHNRLYWYRQTLGQGPEFLTYFQNEAQLEKSRLLSDRFSAERPKGSFSTLEIQRTEQGDSAMYLCASTGELKYQETQYFGPGTRLLVL.

V and J are TRBV9 and TRBJ2-7; no definite D call. Deletions cut 0 bases from V and 1 base from J, with 8 bases between. Germline V lookup: CDR1 SGDLS, CDR2 YYNGEE. This CDR3 is 14 amino acids long. This chain's CDR3 is CASSVGKWSYEQYF. The CDR3 bases are TGTGCCAGCAGCGTAGGGAAATGGTCCTACGAGCAGTACTTC.

CDR3 coding DNA: TGCGCCAGCAGCCAAGGGCTAGCGGGAGCTCCCAGCGATGAGCAGTTCTTC. Its protein product is CASSQGLAGAPSDEQFF. The chain is built from TRBV4-1 and TRBJ2-1; 10 nucleotides line up with TRBD2. The CDR3 is 17 residues long. The germline gives CDR1 MGHRA, CDR2 YSYEKL. Losses at the gene ends were 1 base for V and 8 bases for J; bases not matched to a gene: 11.

The chain employs TRBV11-2 and TRBJ2-6; unclear D gene. From germline, CDR1 is SGHAT and CDR2 FQNNGV. The CDR3 is made up of 14 amino acids. V gave up 3 bases and J gave up 0 bases, with 3 bases separating them. This CDR3 reads CASSLHSGANVLTF. The CDR3 DNA reads as TGTGCCAGCAGCTTGCACTCTGGGGCCAACGTCCTGACTTTC.

The V call is TRBV7-8, the J call TRBJ2-7; D could derive from TRBD1 or TRBD2 (6 bases each). CDR3 length equals 11 residues. In germline, CDR1 is SGHVS, CDR2 FQNEAQ. Trimming removed 8 bases at V and 5 bases at J, with 10 bases between. The CDR3 here is CASFRGHEQYF. In DNA, the CDR3 is TGTGCCAGCTTCCGGGGGCACGAGCAGTACTTC.

The chain is built from TRBV9 and TRBJ2-5, with 10 bases aligning to TRBD2. Germline V gene data show CDR1 as SGDLS and CDR2 as YYNGEE. V was clipped by 3 bases and J by 9 bases; unmatched bases: 11. The CDR3 extends over 15 amino acids. The CDR3 spells CASSAVAGGWEAQYF. Written as DNA, the CDR3 is TGTGCCAGCAGCGCCGTAGCGGGAGGTTGGGAGGCCCAGTACTTC.